These T cell receptor beta chains were read from a single sample in a study of blood T cell repertoires in COVID-19. The table came from immunoSEQ multiplex PCR; TCRdb's copy has only in-frame clones and leaves some out. Among about 250,000 clones listed, about 90% were seen once. Sequences were obtained from PBMCs or T cells enriched from blood (not recorded which). The receptors shown here come from a woman in her thirties or forties who had been exposed to COVID-19. The CDR3 runs from the conserved cysteine through the conserved F or W. D genes are given only for firm matches.

v_gene | d_gene | CDR3aa
TRBV18 | NA | CASSPPAGESTEAFF
TRBV28 | NA | CASSFGGFSAKETQYF
TRBV6-2/TRBV6-3 | TRBD1 | CASSSGQGTETQYF
TRBV19 | NA | CASTQTGGSYNSPLHF
TRBV5-1 | NA | CASSTYLDGRTQYF
TRBV4-1 | NA | CASSLWGVNTEAFF
TRBV18 | NA | CASSPLKSSYNEQFF
TRBV20-1 | NA | CSASEGGVGGKLFF
TRBV5-4 | NA | CASSLAGGMNTEAFF
TRBV7-6 | NA | CASSLYGGGGQPQHF
TRBV4-3 | NA | CASSQDEPGDGANVLTF
TRBV12-3/TRBV12-4 | TRBD1 | CASSLGTGSGYTF
TRBV28 | TRBD2 | CASSLTSGETQYF
TRBV13 | TRBD1 | CASSSHLDRVAGYTF
TRBV10-3 | TRBD1 | CAISTGQGNHQPQHF
TRBV28 | TRBD1 | CASSLLEGARDTEAFF